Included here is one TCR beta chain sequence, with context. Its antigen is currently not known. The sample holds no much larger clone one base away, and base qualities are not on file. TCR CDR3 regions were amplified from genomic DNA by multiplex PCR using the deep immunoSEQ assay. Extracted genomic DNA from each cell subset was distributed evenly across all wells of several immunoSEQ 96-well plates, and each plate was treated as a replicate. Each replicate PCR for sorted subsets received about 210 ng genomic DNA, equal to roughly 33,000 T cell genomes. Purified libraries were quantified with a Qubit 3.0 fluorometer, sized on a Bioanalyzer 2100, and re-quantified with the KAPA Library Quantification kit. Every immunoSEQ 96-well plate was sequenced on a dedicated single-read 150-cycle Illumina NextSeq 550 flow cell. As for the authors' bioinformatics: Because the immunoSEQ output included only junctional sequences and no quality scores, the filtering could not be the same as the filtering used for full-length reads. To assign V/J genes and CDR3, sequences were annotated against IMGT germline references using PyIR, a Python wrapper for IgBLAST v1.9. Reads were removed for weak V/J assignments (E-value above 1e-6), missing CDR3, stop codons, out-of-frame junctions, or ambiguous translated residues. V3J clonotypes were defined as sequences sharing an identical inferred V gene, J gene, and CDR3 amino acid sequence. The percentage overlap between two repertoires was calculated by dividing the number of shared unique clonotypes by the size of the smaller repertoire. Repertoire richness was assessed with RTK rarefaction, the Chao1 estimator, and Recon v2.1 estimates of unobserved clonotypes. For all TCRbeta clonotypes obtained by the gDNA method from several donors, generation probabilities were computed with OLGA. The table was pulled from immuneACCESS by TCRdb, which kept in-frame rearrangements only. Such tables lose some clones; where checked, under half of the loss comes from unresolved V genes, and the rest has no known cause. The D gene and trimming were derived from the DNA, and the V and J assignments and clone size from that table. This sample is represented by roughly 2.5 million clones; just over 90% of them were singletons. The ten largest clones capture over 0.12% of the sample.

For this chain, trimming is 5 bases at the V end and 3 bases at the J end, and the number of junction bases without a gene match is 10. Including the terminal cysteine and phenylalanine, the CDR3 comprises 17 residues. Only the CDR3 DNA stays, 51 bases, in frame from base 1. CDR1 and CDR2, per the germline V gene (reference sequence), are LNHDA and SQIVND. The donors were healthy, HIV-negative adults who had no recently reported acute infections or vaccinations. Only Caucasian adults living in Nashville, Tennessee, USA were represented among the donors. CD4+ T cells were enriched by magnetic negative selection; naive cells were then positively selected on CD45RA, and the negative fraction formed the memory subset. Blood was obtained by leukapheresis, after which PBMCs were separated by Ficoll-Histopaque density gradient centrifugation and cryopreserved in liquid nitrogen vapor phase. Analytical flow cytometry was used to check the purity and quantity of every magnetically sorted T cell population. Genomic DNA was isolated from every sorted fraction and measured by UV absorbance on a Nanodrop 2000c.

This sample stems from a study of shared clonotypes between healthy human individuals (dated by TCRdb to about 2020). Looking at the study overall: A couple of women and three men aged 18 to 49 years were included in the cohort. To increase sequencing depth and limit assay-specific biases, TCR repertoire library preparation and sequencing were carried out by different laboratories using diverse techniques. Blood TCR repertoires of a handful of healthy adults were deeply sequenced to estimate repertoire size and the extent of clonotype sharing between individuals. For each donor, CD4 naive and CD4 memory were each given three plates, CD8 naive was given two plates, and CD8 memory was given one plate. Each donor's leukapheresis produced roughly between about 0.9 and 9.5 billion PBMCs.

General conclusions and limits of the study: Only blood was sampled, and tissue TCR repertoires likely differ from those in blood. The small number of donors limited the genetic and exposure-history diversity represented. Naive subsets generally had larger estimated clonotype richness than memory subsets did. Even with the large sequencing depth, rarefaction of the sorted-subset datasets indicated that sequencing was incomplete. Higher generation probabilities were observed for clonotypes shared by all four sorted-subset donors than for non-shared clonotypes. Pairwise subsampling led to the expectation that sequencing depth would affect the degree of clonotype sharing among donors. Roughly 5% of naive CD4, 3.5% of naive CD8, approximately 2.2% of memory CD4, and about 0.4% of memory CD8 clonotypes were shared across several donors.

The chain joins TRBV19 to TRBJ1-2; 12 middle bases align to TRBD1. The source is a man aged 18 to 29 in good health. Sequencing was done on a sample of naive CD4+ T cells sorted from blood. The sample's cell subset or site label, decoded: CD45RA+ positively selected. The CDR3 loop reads CASSRSGTGGSYYGYTF. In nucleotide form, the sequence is TGTGCCAGTAGTCGCTCCGGGACAGGGGGCTCTTACTATGGCTACACCTTC.